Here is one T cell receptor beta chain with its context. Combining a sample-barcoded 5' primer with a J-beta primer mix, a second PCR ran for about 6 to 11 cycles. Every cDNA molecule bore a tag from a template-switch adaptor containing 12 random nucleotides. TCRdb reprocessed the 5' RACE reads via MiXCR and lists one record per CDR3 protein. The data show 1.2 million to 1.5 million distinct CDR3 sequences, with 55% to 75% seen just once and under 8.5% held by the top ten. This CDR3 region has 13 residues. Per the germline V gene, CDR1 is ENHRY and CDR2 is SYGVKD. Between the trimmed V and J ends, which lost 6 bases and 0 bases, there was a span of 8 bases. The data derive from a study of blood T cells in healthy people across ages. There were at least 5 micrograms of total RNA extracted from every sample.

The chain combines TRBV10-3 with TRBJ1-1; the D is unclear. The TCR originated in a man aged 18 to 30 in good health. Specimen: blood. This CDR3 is CAIRSQVNTEAFF. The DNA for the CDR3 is TGTGCCATCAGAAGCCAGGTGAACACTGAAGCTTTCTTT.